Following are 13 T cell receptor beta chains from one sample sequenced in a study of shared clonotypes between healthy human individuals. Profiling relied on immunoSEQ multiplex PCR, and the TCRdb table lists in-frame clones only, not all of them. The repertoire consists of under 2.5 million clones, with 92% occurring once and the leading ten covering 0.3% to 0.45%. The sample consisted of naive CD4+ T cells from PBMCs. The sample's subset: CD45RA+ positively selected. The receptor source for this set is a man aged 18-30 years in good health. Some clones in this sample may be carry-over from other donors' samples.

The chain uses TRBV15 and TRBJ2-7; D possibly uses TRBD1 or TRBD2 (6 bases each). The germline V gene encodes CDR1 LNHNV and CDR2 YYDKDF (reference sequence). The CDR3 is made up of 14 amino acids. The germline V and J ends were trimmed by 0 bases and 4 bases, with 10 bases remaining between them. In DNA form, the CDR3 reads TGTGCCACCAGCAGAGAAGGGGGGAGGTACGAGCAGTACTTC. The encoded protein is CATSREGGRYEQYF. The complete variable domain, with remaining parts taken from reference TRBV15 and TRBJ2-7, reads DAMVIQNPRYQVTQFGKPVTLSCSQTLNHNVMYWYQQKSSQAPKLLFHYYDKDFNNEADTPDNFQSRRPNTSFCFLDIRSPGLGDTAMYLCATSREGGRYEQYFGPGTRLTVT.

The chain uses TRBV7-3 and TRBJ2-1; 7 nucleotides align to TRBD2. The CDR3 length is 16 residues. CDR1 and CDR2 (germline): SGHTA, FQGTGA. The junction had 8 bases not matched to a gene; V was cut back by 2 bases and J by 4 bases. This CDR3 is CASSLVSTSIYNEQFF. The DNA of the CDR3 is TGTGCCAGCAGCTTAGTCTCGACTAGCATTTACAATGAGCAGTTCTTC.

This sequence joins TRBV4-2 and TRBJ2-3; D is unresolved. This CDR3 spans 14 amino acids. Deletions cut 0 bases from V and 0 bases from J, with 4 bases between. In germline, CDR1 is LGHNA, CDR2 YNFKEQ. The CDR3 DNA reads TGTGCCAGCAGCCAAGATACGAGCACAGATACGCAGTATTTT. This gives the protein CASSQDTSTDTQYF.

CDR3 DNA sequence: TGCGCCAGCAGCCAAGATGGGCGGGCTGGAAACACCATATATTTT. Amino acid sequence: CASSQDGRAGNTIYF. This chain links TRBV4-3 with TRBJ1-3; D remains ambiguous. The V gene lost 0 bases and the J gene lost 2 bases, with 8 bases spanning the gap. There are 15 residues in the CDR3. CDR1 is LGHNA, CDR2 YSLEER, per germline.

The rearrangement uses TRBV28 and TRBJ2-2, with D tentatively TRBD1 or TRBD2 (5 bases each). The CDR3 is 12 residues long. The V and J ends lost 8 bases and 12 bases respectively, with 16 bases between them. Germline-derived CDR1 and CDR2 are MDHEN and SYDVKM. As DNA, the CDR3 is TGTGCCAGCGGGACGTCCTCCCTGCAGCTGTTTTTT. This gives the protein CASGTSSLQLFF.

This rearrangement joins TRBV30 to TRBJ1-2; D is ambiguous. The CDR3 contains 10 residues. Germline V gene sequence: CDR1 GTSNPN, CDR2 SVGIG (reference sequence). With 5 bases removed from V and 5 bases from J, the gap between germline ends came to 6 bases. CDR3 region: CAWWGYGYTF. The CDR3 region has the DNA TGTGCCTGGTGGGGATATGGCTACACCTTC.

The gene calls are TRBV4-2 and TRBJ2-5, with 11 bases lining up with TRBD2. There are 16 residues in the CDR3. With 3 bases clipped from V and 1 base from J, the junction kept 4 bases outside the gene matches. The germline V gene encodes CDR1 LGHNA and CDR2 YNFKEQ. The CDR3 DNA reads as TGTGCCAGCAGCCATTGGACTAGCGGGTTCCAAGAGACCCAGTACTTC. This gives the protein CASSHWTSGFQETQYF.

This rearrangement joins TRBV7-9 to TRBJ1-5, with 7 bases lining up with TRBD1. The germline gives CDR1 SEHNR, CDR2 FQNEAQ (reference sequence). With V trimmed by 3 bases and J by 3 bases, 8 bases remained unmatched. The CDR3 is 16 amino acids. CDR3 region: CASSFSAGGSNQPQHF. The CDR3 DNA reads as TGTGCCAGCAGCTTCTCCGCAGGGGGTTCCAATCAGCCCCAGCATTTT.

This chain connects TRBV11-3 to TRBJ1-5; 7 bases are a match to TRBD1. CDR3 size: 19 residues. From germline, CDR1 is SGHNT and CDR2 YENEEA. The V segment lost 1 base and the J segment 2 bases; nucleotides outside the gene matches: 14. CDR3 nucleotide sequence: TGTGCCAGCAGCTTAGCCGCCCCTTTGACAGGGATGGGCAATCAGCCCCAGCATTTT. This encodes CASSLAAPLTGMGNQPQHF.

The table lists this clone with a few counts. J is TRBJ1-3 and V is TRBV9; D remains unclear. Trimming shortened V by 3 bases and J by 1 base, and 8 bases separated the two germline ends. Germline assignment: CDR1 SGDLS and CDR2 YYNGEE. CDR3 length equals 14 residues. This chain's CDR3 is CASSAAHSGNTIYF. Written as DNA, the CDR3 is TGTGCCAGCAGCGCTGCGCATTCTGGAAACACCATATATTTT.

V usage is TRBV28 and J usage is TRBJ2-5; perhaps D is TRBD1 or TRBD2 (6 bases each). The CDR3 has 17 residues. CDR1 is MDHEN, CDR2 SYDVKM, per germline. Between the trimmed V and J ends, which lost 1 base and 2 bases, there was a span of 17 bases. In DNA, the CDR3 is TGTGCCAGCAGTTTATATTGGGGGGACACCCCTCAAGAGACCCAGTACTTC. As protein: CASSLYWGDTPQETQYF.

The rearrangement joins TRBV6-1 to TRBJ1-5, with D unresolved. Trimming removed 2 bases from V and 6 bases from J, with 8 bases in between. The CDR3 has 13 residues. Germline V CDR1 and CDR2: MNHNS, SASEGT. The CDR3 region is CASSETRVQPQHF. The CDR3 DNA sequence: TGTGCCAGCAGTGAAACAAGGGTTCAGCCCCAGCATTTT.

This clone appeared a single time. The chain has TRBV5-1 and TRBJ2-4; TRBD1 aligns across 9 bases. The CDR3 contains 16 residues. Germline V gives CDR1 SGHRS, CDR2 YFSETQ. J lost 3 bases, V lost 1 base, and 5 bases had no gene match. The DNA for the CDR3 is TGCGCCAGCAGCTTGACAGGGGGCGGTGGCAAAAACATTCAGTACTTC. Its protein product is CASSLTGGGGKNIQYF. The variable domain in full, completed from reference TRBV5-1 and TRBJ2-4, reads KAGVTQTPRYLIKTRGQQVTLSCSPISGHRSVSWYQQTPGQGLQFLFEYFSETQRNKGNFPGRFSGRQFSNSRSEMNVSTLELGDSALYLCASSLTGGGGKNIQYFGAGTRLSVL.